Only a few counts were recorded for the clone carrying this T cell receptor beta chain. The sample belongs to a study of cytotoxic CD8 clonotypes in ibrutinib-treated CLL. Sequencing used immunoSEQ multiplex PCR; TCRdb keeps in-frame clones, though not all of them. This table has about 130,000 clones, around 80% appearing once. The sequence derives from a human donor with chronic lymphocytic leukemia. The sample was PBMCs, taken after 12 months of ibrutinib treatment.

The CDR3 DNA reads TGCGCCACCCCAACAGTAACCTACGAGCAGTACTTC. Protein: CATPTVTYEQYF. The rearrangement links TRBV23-1 to TRBJ2-7; no firm D call. Being an ORF, TRBV23-1 has a function that is uncertain. The CDR3 runs 12 residues. V was clipped by 10 bases and J by 2 bases, with 12 bases between them.